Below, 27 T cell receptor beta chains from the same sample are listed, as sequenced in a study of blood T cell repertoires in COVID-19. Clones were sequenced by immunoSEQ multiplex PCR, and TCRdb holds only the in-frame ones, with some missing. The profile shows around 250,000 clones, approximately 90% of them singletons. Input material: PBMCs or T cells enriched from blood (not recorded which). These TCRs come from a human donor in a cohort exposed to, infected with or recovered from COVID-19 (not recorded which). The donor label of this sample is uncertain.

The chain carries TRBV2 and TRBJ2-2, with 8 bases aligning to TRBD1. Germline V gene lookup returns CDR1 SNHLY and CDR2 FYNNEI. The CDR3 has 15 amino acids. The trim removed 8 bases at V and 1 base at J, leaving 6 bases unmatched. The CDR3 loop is CASAQGARNTGELFF. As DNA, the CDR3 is TGTGCCAGCGCCCAGGGGGCTCGGAACACCGGGGAGCTGTTTTTT.

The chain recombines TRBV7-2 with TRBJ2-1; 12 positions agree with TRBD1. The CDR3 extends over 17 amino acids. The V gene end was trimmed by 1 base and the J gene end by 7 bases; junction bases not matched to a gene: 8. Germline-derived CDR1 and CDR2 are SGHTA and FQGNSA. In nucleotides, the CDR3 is TGTGCCAGCAGCTTAGTACCGGGACAGGGGGCTTGGAATGAGCAGTTCTTC. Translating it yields CASSLVPGQGAWNEQFF.

CDR3 sequence (DNA): TGTGCCAGTAGTATCAAACGGGGGAGCAATCAGCCCCAGCATTTT. Its protein product is CASSIKRGSNQPQHF. The gene calls are TRBV19 and TRBJ1-5; D may be TRBD1 (5 bases). The CDR3 consists of 15 residues. V lost 3 bases and J lost 1, with 10 bases in between. Germline V gene sequence: CDR1 LNHDA, CDR2 SQIVND (reference sequence).

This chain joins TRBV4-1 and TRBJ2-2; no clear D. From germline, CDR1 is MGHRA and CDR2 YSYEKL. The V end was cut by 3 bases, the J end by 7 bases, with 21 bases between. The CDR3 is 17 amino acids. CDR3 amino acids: CASSQNTLIDLVGELFF. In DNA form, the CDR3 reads TGCGCCAGCAGCCAGAATACCCTCATAGATTTAGTCGGGGAGCTGTTTTTT.

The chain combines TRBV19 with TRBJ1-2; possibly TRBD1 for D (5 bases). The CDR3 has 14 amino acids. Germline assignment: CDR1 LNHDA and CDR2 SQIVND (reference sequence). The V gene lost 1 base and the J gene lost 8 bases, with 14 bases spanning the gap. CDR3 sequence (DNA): TGTGCCAGTAGTATAGGTGGGGCCCGGCCCGGCTACACCTTC. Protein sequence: CASSIGGARPGYTF. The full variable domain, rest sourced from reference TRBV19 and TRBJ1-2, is DGGITQSPKYLFRKEGQNVTLSCEQNLNHDAMYWYRQDPGQGLRLIYYSQIVNDFQKGDIAEGYSVSREKKESFPLTVTSAQKNPTAFYLCASSIGGARPGYTFGSGTRLTVV.

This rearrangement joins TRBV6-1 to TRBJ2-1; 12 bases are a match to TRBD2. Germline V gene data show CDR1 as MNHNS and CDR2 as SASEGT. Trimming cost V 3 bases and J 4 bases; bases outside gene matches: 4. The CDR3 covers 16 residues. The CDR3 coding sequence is TGTGCCAGCAGTGAGATGCTAGCGGGGGGGTACAATGAGCAGTTCTTC. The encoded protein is CASSEMLAGGYNEQFF.

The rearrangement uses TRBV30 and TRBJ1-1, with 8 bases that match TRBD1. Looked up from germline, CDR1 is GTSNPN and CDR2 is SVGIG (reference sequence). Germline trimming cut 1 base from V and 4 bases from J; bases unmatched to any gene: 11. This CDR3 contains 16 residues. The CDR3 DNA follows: TGTGCCTGGAGTGGAAGGACAGGGCGAGCGGGCACTGAAGCTTTCTTT. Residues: CAWSGRTGRAGTEAFF.

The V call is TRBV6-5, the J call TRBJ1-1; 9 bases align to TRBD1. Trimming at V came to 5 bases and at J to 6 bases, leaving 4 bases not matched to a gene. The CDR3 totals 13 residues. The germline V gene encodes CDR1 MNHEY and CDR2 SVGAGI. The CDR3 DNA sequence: TGTGCCAGCAGTCCCGGGACAGGGTCTGAAGCTTTCTTT. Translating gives CASSPGTGSEAFF.

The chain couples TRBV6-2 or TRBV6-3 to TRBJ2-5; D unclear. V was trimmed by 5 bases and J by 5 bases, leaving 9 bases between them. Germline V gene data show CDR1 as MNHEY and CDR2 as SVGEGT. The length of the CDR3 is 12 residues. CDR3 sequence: CASSQKIETQYF. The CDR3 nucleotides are TGTGCCAGCAGTCAGAAGATCGAGACCCAGTACTTC.

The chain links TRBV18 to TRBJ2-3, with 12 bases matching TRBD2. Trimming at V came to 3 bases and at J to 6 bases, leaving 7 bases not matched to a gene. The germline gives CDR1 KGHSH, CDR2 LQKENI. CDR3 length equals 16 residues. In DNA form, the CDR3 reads TGTGCCAGCTCACCCCCTCTAGCGGGGGGGGTGGATACGCAGTATTTT. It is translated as CASSPPLAGGVDTQYF.

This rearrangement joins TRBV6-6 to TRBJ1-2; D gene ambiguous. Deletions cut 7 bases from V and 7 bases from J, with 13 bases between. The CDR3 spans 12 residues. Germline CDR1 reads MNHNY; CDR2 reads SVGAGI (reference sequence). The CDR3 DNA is TGTGCCAGCAATATCGGTCTGTTTGGCTACACCTTC. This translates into CASNIGLFGYTF.

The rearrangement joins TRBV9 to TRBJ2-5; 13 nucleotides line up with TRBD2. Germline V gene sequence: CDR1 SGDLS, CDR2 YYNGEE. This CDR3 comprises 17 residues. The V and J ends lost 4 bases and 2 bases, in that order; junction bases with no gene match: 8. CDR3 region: CASSPRGLAGEQETQYF. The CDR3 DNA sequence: TGTGCCAGCAGCCCGAGAGGACTAGCGGGGGAACAAGAGACCCAGTACTTC.

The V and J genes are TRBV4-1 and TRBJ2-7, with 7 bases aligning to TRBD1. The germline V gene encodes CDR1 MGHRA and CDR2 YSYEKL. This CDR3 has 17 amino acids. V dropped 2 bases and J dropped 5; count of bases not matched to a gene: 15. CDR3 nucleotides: TGCGCCAGCAGCCAATCAAACCCCCACAGGGGTAGGGACGAGCAGTACTTC. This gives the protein CASSQSNPHRGRDEQYF.

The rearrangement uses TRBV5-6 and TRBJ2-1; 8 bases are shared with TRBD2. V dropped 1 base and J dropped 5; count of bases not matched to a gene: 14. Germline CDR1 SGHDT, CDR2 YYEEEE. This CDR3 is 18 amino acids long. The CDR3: CASSLRMGYGLADNEQFF. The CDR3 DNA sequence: TGTGCCAGCAGCTTGAGGATGGGGTACGGACTAGCTGACAATGAGCAGTTCTTC.

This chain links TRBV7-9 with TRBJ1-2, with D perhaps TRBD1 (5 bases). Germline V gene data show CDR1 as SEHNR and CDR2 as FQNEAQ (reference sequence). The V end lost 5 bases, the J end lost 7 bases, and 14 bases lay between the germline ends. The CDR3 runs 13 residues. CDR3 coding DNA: TGTGCCAGCAGCCTAGGGTCAGGGATTGGCTACACCTTC. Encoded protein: CASSLGSGIGYTF.

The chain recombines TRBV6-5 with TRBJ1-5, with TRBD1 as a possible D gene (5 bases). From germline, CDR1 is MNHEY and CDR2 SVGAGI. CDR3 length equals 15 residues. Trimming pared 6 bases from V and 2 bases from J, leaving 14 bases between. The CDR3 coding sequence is TGTGCCAGCAGAAGACGGGGGGAAGGCAATCAGCCCCAGCATTTT. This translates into CASRRRGEGNQPQHF.

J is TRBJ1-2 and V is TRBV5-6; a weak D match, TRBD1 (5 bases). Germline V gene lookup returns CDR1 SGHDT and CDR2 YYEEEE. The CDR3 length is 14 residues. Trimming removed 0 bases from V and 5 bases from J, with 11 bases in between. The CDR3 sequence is CASSLGQNPYGYTF. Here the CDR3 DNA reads TGTGCCAGCAGCTTGGGACAGAACCCATATGGCTACACCTTC.

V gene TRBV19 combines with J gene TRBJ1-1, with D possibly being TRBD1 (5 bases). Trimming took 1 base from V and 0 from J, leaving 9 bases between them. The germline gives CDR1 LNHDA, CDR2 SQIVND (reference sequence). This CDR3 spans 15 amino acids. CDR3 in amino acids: CASSIGAGLNTEAFF. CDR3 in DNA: TGTGCCAGTAGTATAGGGGCAGGGTTGAACACTGAAGCTTTCTTT. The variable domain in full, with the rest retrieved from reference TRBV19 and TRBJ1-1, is DGGITQSPKYLFRKEGQNVTLSCEQNLNHDAMYWYRQDPGQGLRLIYYSQIVNDFQKGDIAEGYSVSREKKESFPLTVTSAQKNPTAFYLCASSIGAGLNTEAFFGQGTRLTVV.

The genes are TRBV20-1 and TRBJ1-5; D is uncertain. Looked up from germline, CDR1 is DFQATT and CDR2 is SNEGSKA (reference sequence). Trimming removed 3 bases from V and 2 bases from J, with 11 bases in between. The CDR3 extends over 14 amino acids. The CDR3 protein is CSASLLEGNQPQHF. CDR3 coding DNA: TGCAGTGCTAGTCTTTTGGAGGGCAATCAGCCCCAGCATTTT.

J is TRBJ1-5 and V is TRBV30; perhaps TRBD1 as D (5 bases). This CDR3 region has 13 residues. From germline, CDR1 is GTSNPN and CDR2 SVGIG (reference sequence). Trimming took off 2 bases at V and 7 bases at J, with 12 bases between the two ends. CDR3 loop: CAWSLGRGQPQHF. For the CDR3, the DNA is TGTGCCTGGAGTTTAGGGAGGGGACAGCCCCAGCATTTT.

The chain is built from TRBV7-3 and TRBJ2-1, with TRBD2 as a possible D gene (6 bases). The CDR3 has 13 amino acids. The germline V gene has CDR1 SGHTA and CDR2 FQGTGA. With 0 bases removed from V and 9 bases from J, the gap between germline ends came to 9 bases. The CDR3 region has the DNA TGTGCCAGCAGCTTAACCCTGGGGGGTGAGCAGTTCTTC. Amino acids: CASSLTLGGEQFF.

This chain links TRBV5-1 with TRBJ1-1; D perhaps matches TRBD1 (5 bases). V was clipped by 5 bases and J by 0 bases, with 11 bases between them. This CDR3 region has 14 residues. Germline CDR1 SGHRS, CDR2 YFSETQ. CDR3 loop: CASRTDGMNTEAFF. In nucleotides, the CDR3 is TGCGCCAGCAGGACAGACGGAATGAACACTGAAGCTTTCTTT.

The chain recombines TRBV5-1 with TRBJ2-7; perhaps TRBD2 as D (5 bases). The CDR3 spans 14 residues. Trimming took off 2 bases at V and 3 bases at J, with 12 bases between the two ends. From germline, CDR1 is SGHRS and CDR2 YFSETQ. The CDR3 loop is CASSLRPGYYEQYF. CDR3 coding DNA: TGCGCCAGCAGCTTAAGGCCGGGATACTACGAGCAGTACTTC.

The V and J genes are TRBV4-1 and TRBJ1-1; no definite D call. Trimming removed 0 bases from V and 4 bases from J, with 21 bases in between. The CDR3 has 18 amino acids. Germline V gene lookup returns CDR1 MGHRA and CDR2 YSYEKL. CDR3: CASSQDRTGIILGTEAFF. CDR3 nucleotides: TGCGCCAGCAGCCAAGACAGAACGGGAATAATTTTGGGCACTGAAGCTTTCTTT.

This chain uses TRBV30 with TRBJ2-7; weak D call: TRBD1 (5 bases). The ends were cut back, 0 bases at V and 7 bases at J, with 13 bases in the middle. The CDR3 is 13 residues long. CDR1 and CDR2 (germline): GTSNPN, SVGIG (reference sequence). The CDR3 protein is CAWSVQGPSEQYF. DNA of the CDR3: TGTGCCTGGAGTGTCCAGGGTCCGAGTGAGCAGTACTTC.

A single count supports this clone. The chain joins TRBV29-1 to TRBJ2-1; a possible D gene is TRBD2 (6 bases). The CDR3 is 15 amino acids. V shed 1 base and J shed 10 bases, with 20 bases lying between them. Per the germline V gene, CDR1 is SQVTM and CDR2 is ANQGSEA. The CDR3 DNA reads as TGCAGCGTTGAAGTCTACCGGGACTTTTCTTCGGAGCAGTTCTTC. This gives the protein CSVEVYRDFSSEQFF.

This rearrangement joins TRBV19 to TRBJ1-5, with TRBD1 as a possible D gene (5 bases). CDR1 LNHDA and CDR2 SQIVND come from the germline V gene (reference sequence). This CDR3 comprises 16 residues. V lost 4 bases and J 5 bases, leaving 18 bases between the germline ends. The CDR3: CASSTENYRNDQPQHF. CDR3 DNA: TGTGCCAGTAGTACCGAAAACTACAGGAACGATCAGCCCCAGCATTTT.